Shown below are 15 T cell receptor beta chains from a single sample sequenced in a study of cytomegalovirus exposure and HLA in healthy donors (dated by TCRdb to about 2017). Libraries were prepared through the immunoSEQ multiplex PCR assay. For the multiplex PCR, a mixture combining 60 forward primers for TCR Vbeta segments and 13 reverse primers for TCR Jbeta segments was used. The table was pulled from immuneACCESS by TCRdb, which kept in-frame rearrangements only. Such tables lose some clones; where checked, under half of the loss comes from unresolved V genes, and the rest has no known cause. This sample has some 160,000 clones in its table, and 80% to 85% of those were observed once. The ten largest make up under 2% of the sample. The sample comprised PBMCs. These receptors all come from a man younger than 35 in good health and CMV-seronegative.

The chain recombines TRBV19 with TRBJ2-7; D might be TRBD1 (6 bases). V lost 6 bases, J lost 5 bases, and 17 bases lay in between. CDR3 length: 14 amino acids. Germline assignment: CDR1 LNHDA and CDR2 SQIVND (reference sequence). CDR3 protein: CASRSTGRIHEQYF. CDR3 sequence (DNA): TGTGCCAGTAGGTCGACAGGAAGGATCCACGAGCAGTACTTC.

This chain connects TRBV4-3 to TRBJ2-3; the D is unclear. The CDR3 has 14 amino acids. V dropped 4 bases and J dropped 8 bases, with 16 bases sitting between them. From germline, CDR1 is LGHNA and CDR2 YSLEER. The CDR3, as DNA: TGCGCCAGCAGCCGTGAGGTTCGATCCGGTACGCAGTATTTT. Translating gives CASSREVRSGTQYF.

The chain uses TRBV18 and TRBJ2-3; 7 nucleotides agree with TRBD2. The CDR3 loop spans 15 amino acids. The germline CDR1 and CDR2 sequences are KGHSH and LQKENI. With 0 bases clipped from V and 6 bases from J, the junction kept 6 bases outside the gene matches. The CDR3, as DNA: TGTGCCAGCTCACCACCCCACGGGGGGAGGGATACGCAGTATTTT. It codes for CASSPPHGGRDTQYF.

The chain joins TRBV6-5 to TRBJ1-2; a weak D match, TRBD1 (6 bases). Deletions cut 4 bases from V and 4 bases from J, with 16 bases between. Germline V lookup: CDR1 MNHEY, CDR2 SVGAGI. The CDR3 contains 15 residues. The CDR3 DNA reads as TGTGCCAGCAGTTTCAACCGGGACAATTCCTATGGCTACACCTTC. It translates to CASSFNRDNSYGYTF.

The genes are TRBV4-1 and TRBJ1-1, with 10 bases aligning to TRBD1. V was pared by 1 base and J by 2 bases, with 1 base of the junction left unmatched. The CDR3 runs 15 residues. Per the germline V gene, CDR1 is MGHRA and CDR2 is YSYEKL. CDR3 nucleotide sequence: TGCGCCAGCAGCCAAGGGGACAGGGGCAACACTGAAGCTTTCTTT. This sequence encodes CASSQGDRGNTEAFF.

The sample holds a few counts of this clone. The rearrangement links TRBV6-6 to TRBJ1-1, with 7 bases matching TRBD1. The CDR3 is 14 amino acids. Per the germline V gene, CDR1 is MNHNY and CDR2 is SVGAGI (reference sequence). V was pared by 7 bases and J by 5 bases, with 10 bases of the junction left unmatched. CDR3 sequence (DNA): TGTGCCAGCAACCGACAGGGTCGTGCTACTGAAGCTTTCTTT. This encodes CASNRQGRATEAFF.

This clone has just a few counts. CDR3 sequence (DNA): TGTGCCAGCAGCACAGGACAGGGCAATCAGCCCCAGCATTTT. Translating gives CASSTGQGNQPQHF. V usage is TRBV9 and J usage is TRBJ1-5, with 7 bases aligning to TRBD1. V lost 4 bases and J lost 2; bases outside the gene matches: 3. The CDR3 covers 14 residues. The germline V gene encodes CDR1 SGDLS and CDR2 YYNGEE. Drawing the rest from reference TRBV9 and TRBJ1-5, the complete variable domain is DSGVTQTPKHLITATGQRVTLRCSPRSGDLSVYWYQQSLDQGLQFLIQYYNGEERAKGNILERFSAQQFPDLHSELNLSSLELGDSALYFCASSTGQGNQPQHFGDGTRLSIL.

The rearrangement uses TRBV18 and TRBJ2-1; 9 bases fit TRBD2. The V gene end was trimmed by 2 bases and the J gene end by 9 bases; junction bases not matched to a gene: 8. The CDR3 consists of 15 residues. The V gene's germline CDR1 is KGHSH and CDR2 LQKENI. CDR3 sequence reads: CASSPGVAGVPEQFF. CDR3 coding DNA: TGTGCCAGCTCACCAGGGGTAGCGGGAGTGCCTGAGCAGTTCTTC.

This rearrangement joins TRBV4-1 to TRBJ1-3, with TRBD1 as a possible D gene (6 bases). Trimming pared 3 bases from V and 2 bases from J, leaving 11 bases between. CDR1 and CDR2 from the germline V gene are MGHRA and YSYEKL. The CDR3 runs to 15 residues. CDR3 residues: CASSQGHTTGNTIYF. CDR3 sequence (DNA): TGCGCCAGCAGCCAGGGACACACCACTGGAAACACCATATATTTT.

The V gene is TRBV23-1, the J gene TRBJ1-6; D uncertain. TRBV23-1 belongs to the ORF category, with a function that is uncertain. V gave up 4 bases and J gave up 6 bases, with 19 bases separating them. The CDR3 consists of 17 residues. In DNA form, the CDR3 reads TGCGCCAGCAGTCCCAATCGCCCCAGGCAATTTAATTCACCCCTCCACTTT. Translating it yields CASSPNRPRQFNSPLHF.

This clone is labeled as medium-sized. The chain has TRBV11-1 and TRBJ2-5; D possibly corresponds to TRBD1 (5 bases). This CDR3 has 15 residues. The V and J ends lost 4 bases and 2 bases respectively, with 14 bases between them. Germline-derived CDR1 and CDR2 are SGHAT and FQDESV (reference sequence). This CDR3 is CASSWGPGPQETQYF. The CDR3 nucleotides read TGTGCCAGCAGCTGGGGCCCAGGGCCTCAAGAGACCCAGTACTTC. Drawing the rest from reference TRBV11-1 and TRBJ2-5, the complete variable domain is EAEVAQSPRYKITEKSQAVAFWCDPISGHATLYWYRQILGQGPELLVQFQDESVVDDSQLPKDRFSAERLKGVDSTLKIQPAELGDSAMYLCASSWGPGPQETQYFGPGTRLLVL.

This clone was counted once. The chain carries TRBV5-4 and TRBJ2-5; 7 nucleotides agree with TRBD2. The CDR3 length is 14 residues. Germline V lookup: CDR1 SGHNT, CDR2 YYREEE (reference sequence). J was trimmed by 2 bases and V by 3 bases; bases with no gene match: 4. CDR3 amino acids: CASSSSGVQETQYF. CDR3 bases: TGTGCCAGCAGCTCAAGCGGGGTGCAAGAGACCCAGTACTTC.

This sequence joins TRBV19 and TRBJ2-2; no clear D gene. With 3 bases removed from V and 1 base from J, the gap between germline ends came to 12 bases. The CDR3 extends over 16 amino acids. Germline values: CDR1 LNHDA, CDR2 SQIVND (reference sequence). CDR3 DNA: TGTGCCAGTAGTATTGAGTACGGTCGGAACACCGGGGAGCTGTTTTTT. Amino acids: CASSIEYGRNTGELFF.

V and J are TRBV23-1 and TRBJ1-3; D not resolved. TRBV23-1 is an ORF; its function is uncertain. V lost 1 base, J lost 0 bases, and 7 bases lay in between. This CDR3 comprises 15 residues. The DNA for the CDR3 is TGCGCCAGCAGTCAATGTCAGAACTCTGGAAACACCATATATTTT. This sequence encodes CASSQCQNSGNTIYF.

The chain employs TRBV5-1 and TRBJ1-6, with 7 nucleotides matching TRBD1. Germline V gives CDR1 SGHRS, CDR2 YFSETQ. The CDR3 consists of 15 residues. The V and J ends lost 4 bases and 8 bases, in that order; junction bases with no gene match: 9. The CDR3 reads CASSTRDRDDSPLHF. The CDR3 DNA sequence: TGCGCCAGCAGCACAAGAGACAGGGATGATTCACCCCTCCACTTT.